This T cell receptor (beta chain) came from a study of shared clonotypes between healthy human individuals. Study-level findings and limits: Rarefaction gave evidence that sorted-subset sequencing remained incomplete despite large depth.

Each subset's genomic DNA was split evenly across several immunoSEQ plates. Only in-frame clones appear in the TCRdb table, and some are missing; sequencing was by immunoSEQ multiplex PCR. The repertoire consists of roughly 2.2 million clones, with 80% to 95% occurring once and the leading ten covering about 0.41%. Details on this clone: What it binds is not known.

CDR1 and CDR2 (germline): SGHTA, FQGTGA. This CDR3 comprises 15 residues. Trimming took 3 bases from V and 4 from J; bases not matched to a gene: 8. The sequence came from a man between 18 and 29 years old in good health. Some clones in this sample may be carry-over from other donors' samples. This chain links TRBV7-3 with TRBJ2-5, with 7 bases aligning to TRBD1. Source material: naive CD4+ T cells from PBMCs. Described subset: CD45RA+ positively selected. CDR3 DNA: TGTGCCAGCAGCTTGAGACAGGGATCGGTAGAGACCCAGTACTTC. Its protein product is CASSLRQGSVETQYF. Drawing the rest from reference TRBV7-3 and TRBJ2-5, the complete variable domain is GAGVSQTPSNKVTEKGKYVELRCDPISGHTALYWYRQSLGQGPEFLIYFQGTGAADDSGLPNDRFFAVRPEGSVSTLKIQRTERGDSAVYLCASSLRQGSVETQYFGPGTRLLVL.